Presented here are 2 T cell receptor beta chains from one specimen sequenced in a study of shared clonotypes between healthy human individuals. Sequenced by immunoSEQ multiplex PCR; TCRdb stores in-frame clones only, minus some. This table has roughly 760,000 clones, roughly 70% appearing once. What was sequenced was memory CD4+ T cells sorted from blood. The subset: CD45RA-negative fraction. The receptor source for this set is a woman aged 25 to 39 in good health.

The chain combines TRBV6-4 with TRBJ2-2, with TRBD1 as a possible D gene (5 bases). The V and J ends lost 3 bases and 6 bases respectively, with 11 bases between them. The CDR3 runs 14 residues. Germline assignment: CDR1 MRHNA and CDR2 SNTAGT. This CDR3 is CASSEQPGSGELFF. CDR3 nucleotide sequence: TGTGCCAGCAGTGAACAACCAGGGTCCGGGGAGCTGTTTTTT.

V usage is TRBV2 and J usage is TRBJ1-1; D is possibly TRBD1 (6 bases). The V end lost 7 bases, the J end lost 11 bases, and 20 bases lay between the germline ends. Germline V lookup: CDR1 SNHLY, CDR2 FYNNEI. CDR3 length equals 13 residues. The CDR3 spells CASKSGTIGDAFF. The DNA of the CDR3 is TGTGCCAGCAAATCCGGGACAATCGGCGACGCTTTCTTT.